This TCR beta chain is from a study of CD8 T cells in Susac syndrome. Random-hexamer reverse transcription was applied to roughly 0.5 to 1 ug RNA. TCRdb used MiXCR to reprocess the immunoSEQ multiplex PCR reads, holding one entry per CDR3 protein. The repertoire consists of 45,000 to 60,000 distinct CDR3 sequences, with 93% occurring once and the leading ten covering 0.45% to 0.65%. The V and J ends lost 0 bases and 1 base respectively, with 9 bases between them. The CDR3 has 15 residues. Looked up from germline, CDR1 is MNHNY and CDR2 is SVGAGI (reference sequence). The rearrangement links TRBV6-6 to TRBJ1-1; possibly TRBD1 for D (5 bases). Sequencing was performed on CD8+ T cells from PBMCs. This TCR came from a human donor with multiple sclerosis. As DNA, the CDR3 is TGTGCCAGCAGTTACTCCAGGGACGGGAACACTGAAGCTTTCTTT. This codes for CASSYSRDGNTEAFF.